A single sample is the source of the 23 T cell receptor beta chains below, sequenced in a study of blood T cell repertoires in COVID-19. The repertoire was sequenced with immunoSEQ multiplex PCR; TCRdb's copy has only in-frame clones and lacks some. Here the sample spans about 430,000 clones, 88% being singletons. The sequenced sample was PBMCs or T cells enriched from blood (not recorded which). All receptors come from a woman aged 18-30 years who had been exposed to COVID-19.

Here the CDR3 DNA reads TGTGCCAGTAGTATAAACCGGGGGGGACAGGGGACGAACACCGGGGAGCTGTTTTTT. Protein: CASSINRGGQGTNTGELFF. The V and J genes are TRBV19 and TRBJ2-2; 10 bases are a match to TRBD1. Germline CDR1 and CDR2: LNHDA and SQIVND (reference sequence). The CDR3 extends over 19 amino acids. V lost 2 bases and J lost 0; bases outside the gene matches: 9.

The V and J genes are TRBV4-1 and TRBJ2-1, with 14 bases lining up with TRBD2. The CDR3 has 15 residues. V trimming: 2 bases; J trimming: 9 bases; junction bases outside the gene matches: 3. Germline CDR1 is MGHRA and CDR2 is YSYEKL. Here the CDR3 reads CASSQQGLAGVEQFF. The DNA for the CDR3 is TGCGCCAGCAGCCAACAGGGACTAGCGGGAGTTGAGCAGTTCTTC.

The chain employs TRBV28 and TRBJ2-7; TRBD1 is a possible D gene (6 bases). Germline assignment: CDR1 MDHEN and CDR2 SYDVKM. Trimming cost V 2 bases and J 0 bases, with 11 bases left between them. This CDR3 contains 15 residues. The CDR3 protein is CASSLRGLSSYEQYF. The DNA for the CDR3 is TGTGCCAGCAGTTTAAGGGGGTTGAGCTCCTACGAGCAGTACTTC.

The V gene is TRBV14, the J gene TRBJ2-7; no firm D call. The germline CDR1 and CDR2 sequences are SGHDN and FVKESK. V was clipped by 1 base and J by 3 bases, with 13 bases between them. The CDR3 length is 15 residues. The DNA of the CDR3 is TGTGCCAGCAGCCAAGCCCCCCTGACGGGCTACGAGCAGTACTTC. As protein: CASSQAPLTGYEQYF.

The V gene is TRBV5-1, the J gene TRBJ2-7; 8 bases match TRBD1. The CDR3 totals 14 residues. J was trimmed by 2 bases and V by 7 bases; bases with no gene match: 8. In germline, CDR1 is SGHRS, CDR2 YFSETQ. The CDR3 DNA reads TGCGCCAGCCGACTACAGGGGGGACCCTACGAGCAGTACTTC. Residues: CASRLQGGPYEQYF.

This chain uses TRBV28 with TRBJ2-3; maybe TRBD2 (5 bases). CDR3 length equals 16 residues. Germline loops: CDR1 MDHEN, CDR2 SYDVKM. Trimming took 3 bases from V and 0 from J, leaving 13 bases between them. CDR3 region: CASSFLSGKSTDTQYF. CDR3 nucleotide sequence: TGTGCCAGCAGTTTTCTGAGCGGAAAGAGCACAGATACGCAGTATTTT.

This chain connects TRBV18 to TRBJ2-3; TRBD2 is a possible D gene (5 bases). The V end was cut by 1 base, the J end by 4 bases, with 12 bases between. CDR3 length: 15 residues. Per the germline V gene, CDR1 is KGHSH and CDR2 is LQKENI. CDR3 protein: CASSPREGRADTQYF. CDR3 coding DNA: TGTGCCAGCTCACCACGGGAAGGGAGAGCAGATACGCAGTATTTT.

The chain couples TRBV5-1 to TRBJ1-1; the match to TRBD1 covers 12 bases. This CDR3 is built from 16 residues. Unmatched junction bases numbered 7, after V lost 2 bases and J lost 5 bases. Per germline, CDR1 SGHRS and CDR2 YFSETQ. In DNA form, the CDR3 reads TGCGCCAGCAGCTTAGGGACAGGGGGCGCCTGGACTGAAGCTTTCTTT. Translating it yields CASSLGTGGAWTEAFF. The variable domain in full, with the rest retrieved from reference TRBV5-1 and TRBJ1-1, is KAGVTQTPRYLIKTRGQQVTLSCSPISGHRSVSWYQQTPGQGLQFLFEYFSETQRNKGNFPGRFSGRQFSNSRSEMNVSTLELGDSALYLCASSLGTGGAWTEAFFGQGTRLTVV.

This chain joins TRBV5-4 and TRBJ1-4; D remains ambiguous. V lost 2 bases to trimming and J lost 3 bases, with 17 bases between them. Germline values: CDR1 SGHNT, CDR2 YYREEE (reference sequence). CDR3 length equals 17 residues. The CDR3 loop reads CASSFAVRGLPNEKLFF. In nucleotides, the CDR3 is TGTGCCAGCAGCTTTGCAGTCAGAGGATTACCTAATGAAAAACTGTTTTTT.

The rearrangement links TRBV6-5 to TRBJ2-3; 7 nucleotides agree with TRBD2. The CDR3 loop spans 14 amino acids. Germline-derived CDR1 and CDR2 are MNHEY and SVGAGI. The junction had 7 bases not matched to a gene; V was cut back by 7 bases and J by 3 bases. DNA for the CDR3: TGTGCCAGCAATCCCAGCGGGGCAACAGATACGCAGTATTTT. Amino acid sequence: CASNPSGATDTQYF.

The V gene is TRBV2, the J gene TRBJ2-7; TRBD1 matches 7 bases. Germline CDR1 is SNHLY and CDR2 is FYNNEI. The V gene end was trimmed by 7 bases and the J gene end by 2 bases; junction bases not matched to a gene: 11. The CDR3 spans 15 residues. The CDR3 nucleotides read TGTGCCAGCACCGAGAAAGTCCAGGGGGCCTACGAGCAGTACTTC. Residues: CASTEKVQGAYEQYF.

V usage is TRBV28 and J usage is TRBJ2-5; the D is unclear. From germline, CDR1 is MDHEN and CDR2 SYDVKM. The germline V and J ends were trimmed by 8 bases and 2 bases, with 12 bases remaining between them. This CDR3 is 13 amino acids long. CDR3 nucleotide sequence: TGTGCCAGCCGTCTCCTTATTCAAGAGACCCAGTACTTC. Encoded protein: CASRLLIQETQYF.

The chain recombines TRBV18 with TRBJ1-1; D might be TRBD1 (5 bases). This CDR3 spans 14 amino acids. The germline CDR1 and CDR2 sequences are KGHSH and LQKENI. Trimming removed 4 bases at V and 0 bases at J, with 9 bases between. The DNA of the CDR3 is TGTGCCAGCTCACGGGACTCCTTGAACACTGAAGCTTTCTTT. Protein: CASSRDSLNTEAFF.

The chain is built from TRBV5-1 and TRBJ2-3; the match to TRBD2 covers 9 bases. CDR3 size: 18 residues. Unmatched junction bases numbered 18, after V lost 4 bases and J lost 6 bases. Germline V gene lookup returns CDR1 SGHRS and CDR2 YFSETQ. In nucleotides, the CDR3 is TGCGCCAGCAGCCCCTCCACCCGGGTAGCGGGAGTAGCGGATACGCAGTATTTT. It specifies CASSPSTRVAGVADTQYF.

The genes are TRBV6-5 and TRBJ1-2, with D possibly TRBD1 on 6 matching bases. Trimming left V 7 bases short and J 3 bases short, with 15 bases between. Germline V gene lookup returns CDR1 MNHEY and CDR2 SVGAGI. This CDR3 contains 14 residues. The CDR3 DNA sequence: TGTGCCAGCACCGAGGTGGGGGCCGACTATGGCTACACCTTC. Residues: CASTEVGADYGYTF.

The CDR3 sequence is CASSVTVASGNTIYF. Here the CDR3 DNA reads TGTGCCAGCTCAGTTACGGTTGCCTCTGGAAACACCATATATTTT. This sequence joins TRBV18 and TRBJ1-3, with no clear D. Per the germline V gene, CDR1 is KGHSH and CDR2 is LQKENI. The CDR3 totals 15 residues. Trimming cost V 5 bases and J 0 bases, with 11 bases left between them.

The V and J genes are TRBV6-4 and TRBJ2-1, with 7 bases matching TRBD1. The germline CDR1 and CDR2 sequences are MRHNA and SNTAGT. Losses at the gene ends were 6 bases for V and 9 bases for J; bases not matched to a gene: 11. The CDR3 sequence is 14 residues long. CDR3 sequence: CASSPQEGQPEQFF. DNA of the CDR3: TGTGCCAGCAGCCCACAAGAGGGACAGCCTGAGCAGTTCTTC.

In its sample, this clone was seen once. This rearrangement joins TRBV6-5 to TRBJ2-1; 13 bases map to TRBD2. Germline trimming cut 4 bases from V and 8 bases from J; bases unmatched to any gene: 5. The CDR3 has 15 residues. Germline lookup yields CDR1 MNHEY and CDR2 SVGAGI. For the CDR3, the DNA is TGTGCCAGCAGTTTTCGACTAGCGGGAGGACATGAGCAGTTCTTC. Translation: CASSFRLAGGHEQFF.

This chain connects TRBV5-4 to TRBJ1-3; 7 bases fit TRBD1. J gave up 0 bases and V 4 bases, and 4 bases lay outside the gene matches. Germline V lookup: CDR1 SGHNT, CDR2 YYREEE (reference sequence). This CDR3 has 15 residues. The CDR3 DNA reads as TGTGCCAGCAGCCAGGGGGATGACTCTGGAAACACCATATATTTT. Its translation: CASSQGDDSGNTIYF.

The V and J genes are TRBV5-1 and TRBJ2-7; D uncertain. This CDR3 comprises 13 residues. The germline CDR1 and CDR2 sequences are SGHRS and YFSETQ. Trimming shortened V by 6 bases and J by 6 bases, and 16 bases separated the two germline ends. The CDR3 is CASTTVPPGEQYF. In nucleotides, the CDR3 is TGCGCCAGCACGACGGTCCCCCCAGGCGAGCAGTACTTC.

The chain couples TRBV3-1 (or the pseudogene TRBV3-2) to TRBJ1-1; D remains ambiguous. The germline gives CDR1 LGHDT, CDR2 YNNKEL (reference sequence). The CDR3 runs 13 residues. The ends were cut back, 0 bases at V and 4 bases at J, with 6 bases in the middle. CDR3 region: CASSQDLSTEAFF. CDR3 DNA sequence: TGTGCCAGCAGCCAAGATCTGAGCACTGAAGCTTTCTTT.

In its sample, this clone was seen once. The chain combines TRBV5-5 with TRBJ1-5, with D possibly TRBD1 on 5 matching bases. The germline V gene has CDR1 SGHKS and CDR2 YYEKEE (reference sequence). The CDR3 is made up of 18 amino acids. V was trimmed by 1 base and J by 2 bases, leaving 19 bases between them. The CDR3 spells CASSLTGGTSVGNQPQHF. The CDR3 nucleotides are TGTGCCAGCAGCTTGACCGGGGGTACCTCGGTGGGCAATCAGCCCCAGCATTTT.

J is TRBJ1-6 and V is TRBV19, with a tentative D call TRBD1 (6 bases). The CDR3 is 15 residues long. Trimming shortened V by 6 bases and J by 8 bases, and 17 bases separated the two germline ends. Germline V gene lookup returns CDR1 LNHDA and CDR2 SQIVND (reference sequence). The CDR3 region is CASRQGNTLDSPLHF. The CDR3 DNA sequence: TGTGCCAGTAGACAGGGCAACACCTTAGATTCACCCCTCCACTTT.